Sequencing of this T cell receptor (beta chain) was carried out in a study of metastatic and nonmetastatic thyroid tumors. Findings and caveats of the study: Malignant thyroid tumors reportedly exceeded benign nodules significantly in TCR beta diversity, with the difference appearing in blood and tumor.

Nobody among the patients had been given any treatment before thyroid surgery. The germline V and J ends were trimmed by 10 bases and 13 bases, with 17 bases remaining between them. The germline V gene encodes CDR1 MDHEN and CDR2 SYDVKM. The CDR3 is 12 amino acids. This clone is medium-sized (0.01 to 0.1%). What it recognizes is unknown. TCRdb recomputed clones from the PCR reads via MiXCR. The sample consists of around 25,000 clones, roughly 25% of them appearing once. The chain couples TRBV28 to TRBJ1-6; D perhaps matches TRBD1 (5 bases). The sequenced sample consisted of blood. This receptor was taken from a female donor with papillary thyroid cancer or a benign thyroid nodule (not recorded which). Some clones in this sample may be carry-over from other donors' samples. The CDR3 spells CATWGRVGPLHF. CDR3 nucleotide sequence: TGTGCCACCTGGGGCCGGGTCGGGCCCCTCCACTTT.